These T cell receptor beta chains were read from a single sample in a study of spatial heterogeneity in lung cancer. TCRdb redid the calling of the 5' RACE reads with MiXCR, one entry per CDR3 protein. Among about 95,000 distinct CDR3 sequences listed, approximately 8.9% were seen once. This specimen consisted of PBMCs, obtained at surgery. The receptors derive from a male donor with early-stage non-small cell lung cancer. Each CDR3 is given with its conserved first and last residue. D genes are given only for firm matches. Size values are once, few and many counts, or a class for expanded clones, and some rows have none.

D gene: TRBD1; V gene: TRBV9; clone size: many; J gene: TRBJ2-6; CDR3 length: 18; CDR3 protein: CASSDRGSSPSGANVLTF; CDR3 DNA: TGTGCCAGCAGCGACAGGGGGAGCTCTCCCTCTGGGGCCAACGTCCTGACTTTC
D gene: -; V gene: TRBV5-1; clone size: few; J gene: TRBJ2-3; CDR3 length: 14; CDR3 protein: CASSLQGSTDTQYF; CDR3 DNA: TGCGCCAGCAGCTTACAAGGAAGCACAGATACGCAGTATTTT
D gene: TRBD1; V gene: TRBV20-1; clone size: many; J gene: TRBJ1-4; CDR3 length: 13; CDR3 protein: CSIPQGGNEKLFF; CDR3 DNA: TGCAGTATCCCTCAGGGGGGGAATGAAAAACTGTTTTTT
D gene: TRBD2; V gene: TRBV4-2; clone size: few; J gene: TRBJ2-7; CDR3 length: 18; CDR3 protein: CASSRGTSGGSATYEQYF; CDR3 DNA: TGTGCCAGCAGCCGAGGGACTAGCGGGGGAAGCGCCACCTACGAGCAGTACTTC
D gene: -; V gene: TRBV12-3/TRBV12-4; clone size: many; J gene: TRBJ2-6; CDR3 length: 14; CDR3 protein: CASSWISGANVLTF; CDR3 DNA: TGTGCCAGCAGTTGGATCTCTGGGGCCAACGTCCTGACTTTC
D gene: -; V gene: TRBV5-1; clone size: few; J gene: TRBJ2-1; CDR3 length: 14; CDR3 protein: CASSLTPTGNEQFF; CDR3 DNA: TGCGCCAGCAGCTTAACGCCTACCGGCAATGAGCAGTTCTTC
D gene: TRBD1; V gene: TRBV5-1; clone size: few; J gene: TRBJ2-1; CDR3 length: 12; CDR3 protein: CASSLGDSEQFF; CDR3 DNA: TGCGCCAGCAGCTTGGGGGACAGTGAGCAGTTCTTC
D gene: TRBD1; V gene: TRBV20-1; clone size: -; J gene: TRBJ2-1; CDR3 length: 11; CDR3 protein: CSAGDRTGQFF; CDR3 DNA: TGCAGTGCTGGGGACCGGACAGGGCAGTTCTTC
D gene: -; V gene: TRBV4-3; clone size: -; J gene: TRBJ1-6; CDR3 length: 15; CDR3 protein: CASSQDRGEGSPLHF; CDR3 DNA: TGCGCCAGCAGCCAAGACCGAGGGGAAGGTTCACCCCTCCACTTT
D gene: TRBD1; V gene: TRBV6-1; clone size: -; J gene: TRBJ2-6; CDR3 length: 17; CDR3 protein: CASSRTGSSSGANVLTF; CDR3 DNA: TGTGCCAGCAGTCGGACAGGTTCCAGCTCTGGGGCCAACGTCCTGACTTTC
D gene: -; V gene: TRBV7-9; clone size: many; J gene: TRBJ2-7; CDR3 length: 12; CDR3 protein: CASSLGAHEQYF; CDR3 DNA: TGTGCCAGCAGCTTAGGGGCCCACGAGCAGTACTTC
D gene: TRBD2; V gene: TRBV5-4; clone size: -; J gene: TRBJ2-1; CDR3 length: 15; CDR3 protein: CASSFVAGGENEQFF; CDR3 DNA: TGTGCCAGCAGCTTCGTAGCGGGGGGGGAAAATGAGCAGTTCTTC
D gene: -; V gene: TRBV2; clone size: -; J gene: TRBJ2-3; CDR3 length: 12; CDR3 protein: CASSDDREAQYF; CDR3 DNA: TGTGCCAGCAGTGACGACAGGGAGGCGCAGTATTTT
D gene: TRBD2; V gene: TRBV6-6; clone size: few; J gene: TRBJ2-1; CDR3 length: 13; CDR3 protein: CASNRGGYNEQFF; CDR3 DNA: TGTGCCAGCAACCGGGGGGGATACAATGAGCAGTTCTTC
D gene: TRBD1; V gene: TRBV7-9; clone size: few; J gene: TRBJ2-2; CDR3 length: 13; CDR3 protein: CASSPTGLGELFF; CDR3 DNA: TGTGCCAGCAGCCCGACAGGGCTCGGGGAGCTGTTTTTT
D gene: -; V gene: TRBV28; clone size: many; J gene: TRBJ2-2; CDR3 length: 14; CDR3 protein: CASTQAANTGELFF; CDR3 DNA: TGTGCCAGCACCCAAGCGGCGAACACCGGGGAGCTGTTTTTT
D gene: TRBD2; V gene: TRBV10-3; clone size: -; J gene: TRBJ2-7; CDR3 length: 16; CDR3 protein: CAIKAGSLAGSHEQYF; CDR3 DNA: TGTGCCATCAAGGCCGGTAGTCTAGCGGGATCCCACGAGCAGTACTTC
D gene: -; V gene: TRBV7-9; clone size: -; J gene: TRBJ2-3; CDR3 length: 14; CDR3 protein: CASSLSGATDTQYF; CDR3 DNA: TGTGCCAGCAGCTTAAGTGGGGCCACAGATACGCAGTATTTT
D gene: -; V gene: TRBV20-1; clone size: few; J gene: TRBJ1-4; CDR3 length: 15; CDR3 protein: CSAMMGAPTNEKLFF; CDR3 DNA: TGCAGTGCTATGATGGGGGCACCAACTAATGAAAAACTGTTTTTT
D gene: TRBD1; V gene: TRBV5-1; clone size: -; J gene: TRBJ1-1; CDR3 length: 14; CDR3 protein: CASSLQGLDTEAFF; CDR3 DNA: TGCGCCAGCAGCTTACAGGGGCTGGACACTGAAGCTTTCTTT
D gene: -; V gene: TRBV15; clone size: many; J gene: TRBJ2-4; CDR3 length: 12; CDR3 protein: CATSRDTNIQYF; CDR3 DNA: TGTGCCACCAGCAGAGATACCAACATTCAGTACTTC
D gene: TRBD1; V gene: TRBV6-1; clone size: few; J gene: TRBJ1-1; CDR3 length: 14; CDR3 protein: CASREDRVKTEAFF; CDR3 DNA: TGTGCCAGCAGGGAAGACAGGGTTAAAACTGAAGCTTTCTTT
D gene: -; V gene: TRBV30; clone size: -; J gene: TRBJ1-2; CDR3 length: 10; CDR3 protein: CAWRKGGYTF; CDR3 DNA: TGTGCCTGGAGAAAAGGCGGCTACACCTTC
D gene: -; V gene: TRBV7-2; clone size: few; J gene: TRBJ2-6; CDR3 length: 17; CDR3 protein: CASSSGAGSSGANVLTF; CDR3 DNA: TGTGCCAGCAGCTCGGGGGCCGGGAGCTCTGGGGCCAACGTCCTGACTTTC
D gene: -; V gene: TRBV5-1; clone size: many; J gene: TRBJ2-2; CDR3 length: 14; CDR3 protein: CASSPQGGTGELFF; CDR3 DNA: TGCGCCAGCAGCCCGCAGGGAGGCACCGGGGAGCTGTTTTTT
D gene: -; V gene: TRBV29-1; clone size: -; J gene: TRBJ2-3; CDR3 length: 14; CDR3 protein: CSLRLGWGPDTQYF; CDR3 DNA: TGCAGCTTACGACTGGGCTGGGGCCCAGATACGCAGTATTTT
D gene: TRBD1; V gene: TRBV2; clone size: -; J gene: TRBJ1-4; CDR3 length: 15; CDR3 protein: CASSFRTGGNEKLFF; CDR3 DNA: TGTGCCAGCAGTTTCCGGACAGGGGGCAATGAAAAACTGTTTTTT